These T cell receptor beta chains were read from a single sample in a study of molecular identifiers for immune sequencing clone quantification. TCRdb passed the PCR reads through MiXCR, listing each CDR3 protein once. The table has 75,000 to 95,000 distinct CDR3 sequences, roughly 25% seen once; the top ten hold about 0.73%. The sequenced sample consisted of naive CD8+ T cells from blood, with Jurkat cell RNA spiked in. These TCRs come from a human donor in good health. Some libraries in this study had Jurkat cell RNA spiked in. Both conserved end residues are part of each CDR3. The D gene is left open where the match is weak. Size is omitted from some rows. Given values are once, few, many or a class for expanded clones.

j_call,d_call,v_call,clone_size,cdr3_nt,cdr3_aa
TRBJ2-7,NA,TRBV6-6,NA,TGTGCCAGCAGAGCCACCCTGAGCTCCTACGAGCAGTACTTC,CASRATLSSYEQYF
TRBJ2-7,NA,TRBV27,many,TGTGCCAGCAGTTTTGGGGACGGCTACGAGCAGTACTTC,CASSFGDGYEQYF
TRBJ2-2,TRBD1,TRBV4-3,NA,TGCGCCAGCAGGAAAGATACAGGGGGCTTTAACACCGGGGAGCTGTTTTTT,CASRKDTGGFNTGELFF
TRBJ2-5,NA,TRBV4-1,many,TGCGCCAGCAGCCAAAGCGGTGGCCAAGAGACCCAGTACTTC,CASSQSGGQETQYF
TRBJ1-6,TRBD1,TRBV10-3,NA,TGTGCCATCAGTGATGAGACAGGGGTTTCACCCCTCCACTTT,CAISDETGVSPLHF
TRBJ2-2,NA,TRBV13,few,TGTGCCAGCAGCCCTTTGGACGGGGAGCTGTTTTTT,CASSPLDGELFF
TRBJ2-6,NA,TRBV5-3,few,TGTGCCAGCAGCTTGCCTTTTCCGAGCCCTGGGGCCAACGTCCTGACTTTC,CASSLPFPSPGANVLTF
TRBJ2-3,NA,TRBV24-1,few,TGTGCCACCAGTGATTTGAAGGGTACGCAGTATTTT,CATSDLKGTQYF
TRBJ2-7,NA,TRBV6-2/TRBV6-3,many,TGTGCCAGCAGTTACTCGGTCCACGAGCAGTACTTC,CASSYSVHEQYF
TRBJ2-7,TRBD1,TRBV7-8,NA,TGTGCCAGCAGCACCCGGACAGGGGGCTACGAGCAGTACTTC,CASSTRTGGYEQYF
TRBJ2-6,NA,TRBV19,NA,TGTGCCAGTTCAGTCTCTGTGGCCAACGTCCTAACTTTC,CASSVSVANVLTF
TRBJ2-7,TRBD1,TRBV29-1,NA,TGCAGCACAAAGACAGGGGGCTCCTACGAGCAGTACTTC,CSTKTGGSYEQYF
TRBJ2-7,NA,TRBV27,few,TGTGCCAGCAGCTCACCGGTGAGTGGCGAGCAGTACTTC,CASSSPVSGEQYF
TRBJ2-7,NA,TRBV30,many,TGTGCCTGGAGTGTGGCAAACGAGCAGTACTTC,CAWSVANEQYF
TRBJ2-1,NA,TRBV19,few,TGTGCCAGTAGTATGTGGGCAGAGTCCTACAATGAGCAGTTCTTC,CASSMWAESYNEQFF
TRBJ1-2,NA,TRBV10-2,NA,TGCGCCAGCAGTACGACAGCGACTAACTATGGCTACACCTTC,CASSTTATNYGYTF
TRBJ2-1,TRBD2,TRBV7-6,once,TGTGCCAGCAGCTCTCGGGGGGATGAGCAGTTCTTC,CASSSRGDEQFF
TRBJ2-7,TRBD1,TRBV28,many,TGTGCCAGCAGTTTAGGAAGGGGGCAGAACTACGAGCAGTACTTC,CASSLGRGQNYEQYF
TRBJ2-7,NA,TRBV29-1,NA,TGCAGCGTTGTGGTTCGAGGGAACTCCTACGAGCAGTACTTC,CSVVVRGNSYEQYF
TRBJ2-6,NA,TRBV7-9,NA,TGCGCCAGCAGCTCCGGACGGATCTCTGGGGCCAACGTCCTGACTTTC,CASSSGRISGANVLTF
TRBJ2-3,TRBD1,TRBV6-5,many,TGTGCCAGCAGTTGGGACAGGGGAGGCGATACGCAGTATTTT,CASSWDRGGDTQYF
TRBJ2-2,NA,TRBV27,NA,TGTGCCAGCAGTTTACTCACCGGGGAGCTGTTTTTT,CASSLLTGELFF
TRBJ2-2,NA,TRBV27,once,TGTGCCAGCAGTTGGGGTCTCGCGAACACCGGGGAGCTGTTTTTT,CASSWGLANTGELFF
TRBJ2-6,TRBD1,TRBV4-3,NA,TGCGCCAGCAGCCAAGATGGGTCCACAGGGGTGTCCGGGGCCAACGTCCTGACTTTC,CASSQDGSTGVSGANVLTF
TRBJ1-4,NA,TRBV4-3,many,TGCGCCAGCAGCCAAGCGGGTAATGAAAAACTGTTTTTT,CASSQAGNEKLFF
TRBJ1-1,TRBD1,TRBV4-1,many,TGCGCCAGCGGCGGAAGACAGGGGAAGGCTGAAGCTTTCTTT,CASGGRQGKAEAFF
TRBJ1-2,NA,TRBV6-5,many,TGTGCCAGCAGTACCTCCTCGGCCGGAAGCTATGGCTACACCTTC,CASSTSSAGSYGYTF
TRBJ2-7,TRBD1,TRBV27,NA,TGTGCCAGCAGTTCCACTAGGGGGCTTGATCGCGAGCAGTACTTC,CASSSTRGLDREQYF
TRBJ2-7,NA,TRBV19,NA,TGTGCCAGTAGTATAGGACAAGACGAGCAGTACTTC,CASSIGQDEQYF
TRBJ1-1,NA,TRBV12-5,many,TGTGCTAGTGGTTTGCAGGCAGTAGAAGCTTTCTTT,CASGLQAVEAFF
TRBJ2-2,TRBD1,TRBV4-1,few,TGCGCCAGCAGCCCAGAAGGGAACAGGGGGCTTACCGGGGAGCTGTTTTTT,CASSPEGNRGLTGELFF
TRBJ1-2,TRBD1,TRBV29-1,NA,TGCAGCGTTGAAGGGTGGACAGGACCCGTCGGGGGCTATGGCTACACCTTC,CSVEGWTGPVGGYGYTF
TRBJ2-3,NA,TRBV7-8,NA,TGTGCCAGCAGCTTAGGGACCTCCTGGGATACGCAGTATTTT,CASSLGTSWDTQYF
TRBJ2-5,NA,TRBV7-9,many,TGTGCCAGCAGCTTAGGACTAGTAGAAGAGACCCAGTACTTC,CASSLGLVEETQYF
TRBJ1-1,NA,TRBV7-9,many,TGTGCCAGCAGCTTAGGCCCCACGAACACTGAAGCTTTCTTT,CASSLGPTNTEAFF
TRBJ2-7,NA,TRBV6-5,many,TGTGCCAGCAGCTCCGTCGGCCCCTACGAGCAGTACTTC,CASSSVGPYEQYF
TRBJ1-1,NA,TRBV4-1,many,TGCGCCAGCAGCCAAGATTGGCAGGGTGGCACTGAAGCTTTCTTT,CASSQDWQGGTEAFF
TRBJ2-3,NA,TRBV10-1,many,TGCGCCAGCAGTGACCGACCTGCAGATACGCAGTATTTT,CASSDRPADTQYF
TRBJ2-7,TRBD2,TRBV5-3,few,TGTGCCAGCAGTTGGGGGACTAGCGGGGTTTACGAGCAGTACTTC,CASSWGTSGVYEQYF
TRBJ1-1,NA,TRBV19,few,TGTGCCAGTTCTCACACTGTGAACACTGAAGCTTTCTTT,CASSHTVNTEAFF
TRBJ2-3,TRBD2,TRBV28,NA,TGTGCCACCCAAAGGATGGAGCGGGAGTACGGCGATACGCAGTATTTT,CATQRMEREYGDTQYF